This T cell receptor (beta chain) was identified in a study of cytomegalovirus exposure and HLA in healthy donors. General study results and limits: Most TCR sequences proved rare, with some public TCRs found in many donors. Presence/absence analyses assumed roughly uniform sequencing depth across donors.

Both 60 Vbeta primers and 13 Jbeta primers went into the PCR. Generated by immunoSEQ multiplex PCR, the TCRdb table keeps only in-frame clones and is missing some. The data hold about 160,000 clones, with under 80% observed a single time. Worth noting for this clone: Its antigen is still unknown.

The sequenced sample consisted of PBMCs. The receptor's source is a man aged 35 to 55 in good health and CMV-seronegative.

The CDR3 DNA sequence: TGTGCCAGCAGCTACCGAATCCCCGCCTACGAGCAGTACTTC. It specifies CASSYRIPAYEQYF. This chain joins TRBV27 and TRBJ2-7; D remains unclear. The germline V and J ends were trimmed by 6 bases and 2 bases, with 14 bases remaining between them. The germline gives CDR1 MNHEY, CDR2 SMNVEV (reference sequence). This CDR3 has 14 residues.